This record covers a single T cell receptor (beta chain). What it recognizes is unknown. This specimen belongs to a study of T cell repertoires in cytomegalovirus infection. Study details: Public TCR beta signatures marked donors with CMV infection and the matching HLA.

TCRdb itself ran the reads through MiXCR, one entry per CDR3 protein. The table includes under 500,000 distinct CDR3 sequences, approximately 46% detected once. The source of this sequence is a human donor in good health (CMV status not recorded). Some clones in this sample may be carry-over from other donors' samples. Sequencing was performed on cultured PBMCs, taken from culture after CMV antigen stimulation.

The CDR3 protein is CAWNPGQENTEAFF. In nucleotides, the CDR3 is TGTGCCTGGAACCCCGGACAGGAGAACACTGAAGCTTTCTTT. This chain uses TRBV30 with TRBJ1-1, with 7 bases that match TRBD1. The germline CDR1 and CDR2 sequences are GTSNPN and SVGIG (reference sequence). The J segment lost 1 base and the V segment lost 4 bases, leaving 6 bases of the junction unmatched. The CDR3 consists of 14 residues.